This T cell receptor (beta chain) was observed in a study of blood T cell repertoires in COVID-19. Under the authors' procedure: Reference gene primers were amplified, and this amplification served to estimate nucleated cell counts. Clones were read by immunoSEQ multiplex PCR, and TCRdb kept only the in-frame ones, dropping some. V, J and clone size are those of that table, while D and trimming were read from the DNA. The data contain more than 150,000 clones, 90% to 95% of them singletons. Germline lookup yields CDR1 SGDLS and CDR2 YYNGEE. The CDR3 loop spans 15 amino acids. V lost 0 bases, J lost 4 bases, and 13 bases lay in between.

Specimen: peripheral blood. This receptor was taken from a man aged 45 to 65 with acute or convalescent COVID-19. This sequence joins TRBV9 and TRBJ1-2; D gene ambiguous. DNA of the CDR3: TGTGCCAGCAGCGTAGGAGGCGCAGCGGCCTATGGCTACACCTTC. It yields the protein CASSVGGAAAYGYTF.